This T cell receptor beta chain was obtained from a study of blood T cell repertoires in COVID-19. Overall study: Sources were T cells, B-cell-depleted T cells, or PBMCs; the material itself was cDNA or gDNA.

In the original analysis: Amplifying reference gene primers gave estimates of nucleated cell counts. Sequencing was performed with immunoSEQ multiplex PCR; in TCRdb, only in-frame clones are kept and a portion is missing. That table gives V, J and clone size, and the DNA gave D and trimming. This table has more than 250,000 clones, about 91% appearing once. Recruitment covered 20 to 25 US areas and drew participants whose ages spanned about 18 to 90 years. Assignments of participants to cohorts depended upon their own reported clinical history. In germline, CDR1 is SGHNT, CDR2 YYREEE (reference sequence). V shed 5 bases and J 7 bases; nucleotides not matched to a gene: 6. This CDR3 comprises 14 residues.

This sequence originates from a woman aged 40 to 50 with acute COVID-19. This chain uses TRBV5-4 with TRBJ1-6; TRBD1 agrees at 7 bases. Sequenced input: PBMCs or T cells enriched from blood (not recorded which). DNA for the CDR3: TGTGCCAGCAGTTGGGACAGCAGGAATTCACCCCTCCACTTT. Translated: CASSWDSRNSPLHF.